What follows are 28 T cell receptor beta chains derived from one specimen sequenced in a study of post-analysis software for immune sequencing data. Antigens of these TCRs are unknown. Whole-study results and caveats: A few TRBV segments occurring more often in patients than controls included TRBV5-6, TRBV5-1 and TRBV20-1.

Unique molecular identifiers had been added to the TCR beta cDNA libraries. Via MiXCR, TCRdb re-called the PCR reads, giving one row per CDR3 protein. The data show about 430,000 distinct CDR3 sequences, 39% seen once. Sequencing used blood. These receptors were taken from a girl under 10 years old with multiple sclerosis.

The chain recombines TRBV6-1 with TRBJ1-1; 7 nucleotides align to TRBD1. V lost 6 bases and J lost 3; bases outside the gene matches: 25. The CDR3 covers 20 residues. In germline, CDR1 is MNHNS, CDR2 SASEGT. The CDR3 is CASSHTRDSSSLWWDTEAFF. CDR3 sequence (DNA): TGTGCCAGCAGCCATACCCGGGACAGCTCATCCCTGTGGTGGGACACTGAAGCTTTCTTT.

V usage is TRBV14 and J usage is TRBJ2-7, with D hard to call. Germline V CDR1 and CDR2: SGHDN, FVKESK. The germline V and J ends were trimmed by 0 bases and 6 bases, with 9 bases remaining between them. This CDR3 has 13 residues. The CDR3 DNA sequence: TGTGCCAGCAGCCAAGATGCGGTCGGCGAGCAGTACTTC. Residues: CASSQDAVGEQYF.

V gene TRBV29-1 combines with J gene TRBJ1-1; no clear D gene. The CDR3 contains 9 residues. Germline V gives CDR1 SQVTM, CDR2 ANQGSEA. V lost 7 bases and J lost 10, with 10 bases in between. Written as DNA, the CDR3 is TGCAGCGCCGGGCCGGGAGCTTTCTTT. Its protein product is CSAGPGAFF.

The V and J genes are TRBV12-3 or TRBV12-4 and TRBJ1-5, with D possibly being TRBD1 (5 bases). The V and J ends lost 2 bases and 11 bases respectively, with 13 bases between them. The CDR3 sequence is 13 residues long. The CDR3 DNA sequence: TGTGCCAGCAGTTTAATTCGGCAGGGAGCCCAGCATTTT. It yields the protein CASSLIRQGAQHF.

Worth noting for this clonotype: Mismatch with germline at one junction end may stem from a read error. V usage is TRBV4-1 and J usage is TRBJ2-1; 11 positions match TRBD2. This CDR3 is built from 20 residues. From germline, CDR1 is MGHRA and CDR2 YSYEKL. The CDR3 coding sequence is TGCGCCAGCATCCAAGAAGGGGCTAGCGGGGGGCCGACATCCTACAATGAGCAGTTCTTC. Translating gives CASIQEGASGGPTSYNEQFF.

This clonotype was detected a few times. The chain couples TRBV20-1 to TRBJ2-7; TRBD1 matches 8 bases. There are 14 residues in the CDR3. V gave up 0 bases and J gave up 3 bases; unmatched junction bases: 4. The germline V gene encodes CDR1 DFQATT and CDR2 SNEGSKA (reference sequence). This chain's CDR3 is CSARDLGQGYEQYF. For the CDR3, the DNA is TGCAGTGCTAGAGATCTAGGACAGGGCTACGAGCAGTACTTC.

This clonotype has a single count. This chain joins TRBV7-6 and TRBJ2-3; tentative D call: TRBD2 (6 bases). Germline V gives CDR1 SGHVS, CDR2 FNYEAQ. The germline V and J ends were trimmed by 5 bases and 4 bases, with 16 bases remaining between them. This CDR3 is built from 15 residues. The chain's CDR3 is CASSPSELAADTQYF. The DNA of the CDR3 is TGTGCCAGCAGCCCTTCGGAGTTAGCGGCAGATACGCAGTATTTT.

On this clonotype: An end of the junction does not agree with germline; a read error may underlie this. V usage is TRBV29-1 and J usage is TRBJ1-2, with D possibly TRBD1 on 5 matching bases. The CDR3 length is 16 residues. CDR1 is SQVTM and CDR2 is ANQGSEA in the germline V gene. CDR3 DNA: TGCGGCGTCCCTTGGGACGGTGAGGAGCTAGGGAGGAGCTACACCTTC. Encoded protein: CGVPWDGEELGRSYTF.

This chain uses TRBV12-3 or TRBV12-4 with TRBJ2-7, with TRBD1 matching 7 bases. V lost 5 bases and J lost 3; bases outside the gene matches: 7. This CDR3 has 14 residues. Here the CDR3 DNA reads TGTGCCAGCAGTCCGGGACAGAGAATCTACGAGCAGTACTTC. Its translation: CASSPGQRIYEQYF.

The chain uses TRBV27 and TRBJ2-1; no reliable D call. The germline V and J ends were trimmed by 5 bases and 6 bases, with 11 bases remaining between them. The length of the CDR3 is 13 residues. The germline V gene encodes CDR1 MNHEY and CDR2 SMNVEV (reference sequence). The CDR3 bases are TGTGCCAGCAGTAGGAATAAACTCAATGAGCAGTTCTTC. This encodes CASSRNKLNEQFF.

The CDR3 DNA reads as TGTGCCAGCAGTTACGACCAGGAGGGTAATAGCTACGAGCAGTACTTC. Translated, it gives CASSYDQEGNSYEQYF. The chain combines TRBV6-2 or TRBV6-3 with TRBJ2-4, with D perhaps matching TRBD2 (6 bases). The J call is doubtful: the DNA matches TRBJ2-7 better. Per the germline V gene, CDR1 is MNHEY and CDR2 is SVGEGT. There are 16 residues in the CDR3.

This clonotype was counted a few times. The chain has TRBV3-1 and TRBJ1-1; D gene ambiguous. The V end was cut by 4 bases, the J end by 1 base, with 10 bases between. The CDR3 length is 14 residues. Germline V gene lookup returns CDR1 LGHDT and CDR2 YNNKEL (reference sequence). Written as DNA, the CDR3 is TGTGCCAGCAGCCCACTAGACGGGAACACTGAAGCTTTCTTT. Translation: CASSPLDGNTEAFF.

The chain links TRBV5-1 to TRBJ2-7; TRBD2 agrees at 8 bases. The CDR3 spans 16 residues. In germline, CDR1 is SGHRS, CDR2 YFSETQ. V shed 4 bases and J 6 bases; nucleotides not matched to a gene: 15. The CDR3 DNA follows: TGCGCCAGCAGCCCGGGGACTAGTCCTAATGGTGGCGAGCAGTACTTC. Its protein is CASSPGTSPNGGEQYF.

This clonotype appeared a few times. The chain joins TRBV4-1 to TRBJ2-3, with D uncertain. V was trimmed by 4 bases and J by 4 bases, leaving 12 bases between them. The CDR3 contains 14 residues. Germline CDR1 and CDR2: MGHRA and YSYEKL. CDR3 sequence (DNA): TGCGCCAGCAGCCCACACTATGCGGCAGATACGCAGTATTTT. Its protein is CASSPHYAADTQYF.

The chain carries TRBV6-1 and TRBJ2-4; unclear D gene. CDR1 is MNHNS, CDR2 SASEGT, per germline. The CDR3 is 13 amino acids. The germline V and J ends were trimmed by 4 bases and 4 bases, with 8 bases remaining between them. The CDR3 DNA reads as TGTGCCAGCAGTGTCTCCAGTAAAAACATTCAGTACTTC. Translating gives CASSVSSKNIQYF.

The chain recombines TRBV9 with TRBJ2-1; the D gene is possibly TRBD2 (5 bases). The germline V gene encodes CDR1 SGDLS and CDR2 YYNGEE. The CDR3 has 16 amino acids. Trimming shortened V by 3 bases and J by 6 bases, and 19 bases separated the two germline ends. CDR3 loop: CASSDYRGLLTNEQFF. CDR3 nucleotide sequence: TGTGCCAGCAGCGACTACCGAGGGCTGTTGACCAATGAGCAGTTCTTC. Looking up the rest from reference TRBV9 and TRBJ2-1 gives the full variable domain: DSGVTQTPKHLITATGQRVTLRCSPRSGDLSVYWYQQSLDQGLQFLIQYYNGEERAKGNILERFSAQQFPDLHSELNLSSLELGDSALYFCASSDYRGLLTNEQFFGPGTRLTVL.

V is TRBV11-2 and J is TRBJ2-5; 7 bases align to TRBD1. Germline CDR1 SGHAT, CDR2 FQNNGV. The CDR3 loop spans 14 amino acids. With V trimmed by 6 bases and J by 1 base, 5 bases remained unmatched. CDR3 in DNA: TGTGCCAGCAGAAAGTGGGACAGCCAAGAGACCCAGTACTTC. It codes for CASRKWDSQETQYF.

V usage is TRBV4-1 and J usage is TRBJ2-7; D uncertain. This CDR3 is 13 amino acids long. Germline V gene lookup returns CDR1 MGHRA and CDR2 YSYEKL. Between the trimmed V and J ends, which lost 1 base and 1 base, there was a span of 5 bases. CDR3 DNA sequence: TGCGCCAGCAGCCAAGCCAGATCCTACGAGCAGTACTTC. Translation: CASSQARSYEQYF.

A few counts support this clonotype. The J gene is TRBJ2-1, the V gene TRBV5-1; tentatively, D is TRBD2 (6 bases). Germline V lookup: CDR1 SGHRS, CDR2 YFSETQ. The ends were cut back, 0 bases at V and 4 bases at J, with 14 bases in the middle. The CDR3 extends over 16 amino acids. CDR3: CASSLGRAKWYNEQFF. The CDR3 DNA follows: TGCGCCAGCAGCTTGGGGAGGGCAAAGTGGTACAATGAGCAGTTCTTC.

A single count supports this clonotype. The chain is built from TRBV5-1 and TRBJ2-2; TRBD1 aligns across 7 bases. The ends lost 0 bases at V and 0 bases at J; junction bases unmatched: 5. This CDR3 contains 17 residues. From germline, CDR1 is SGHRS and CDR2 YFSETQ. The CDR3 protein is CASSLVFGTANTGELFF. Here the CDR3 DNA reads TGCGCCAGCAGCTTGGTCTTTGGGACAGCGAACACCGGGGAGCTGTTTTTT.

CDR3 sequence (DNA): TGTGCCAGCAGTCCAAGGGGTTTTGGAGAGCAGTACTTC. This encodes CASSPRGFGEQYF. The chain has TRBV7-9 and TRBJ2-7; perhaps TRBD1 as D (5 bases). This CDR3 contains 13 residues. Germline assignment: CDR1 SEHNR and CDR2 FQNEAQ (reference sequence). V lost 6 bases to trimming and J lost 7 bases, with 16 bases between them.

This clonotype was counted only a few times. This rearrangement joins TRBV11-2 to TRBJ2-3, with TRBD2 matching over 12 bases. The germline V gene encodes CDR1 SGHAT and CDR2 FQNNGV. J lost 4 bases, V lost 5 bases, and 13 bases had no gene match. This CDR3 region has 18 residues. CDR3 sequence: CASSRLAGDPSTPDTQYF. CDR3 coding DNA: TGTGCCAGCAGCAGACTAGCGGGGGACCCCAGCACCCCAGATACGCAGTATTTT.

The chain is built from TRBV7-9 and TRBJ2-5; D remains ambiguous. V was shortened by 2 bases and J by 5 bases, with 6 bases between the two germline ends. This CDR3 is built from 12 residues. Germline CDR1 is SEHNR and CDR2 is FQNEAQ (reference sequence). The CDR3 here is CASSLLTETQYF. For the CDR3, the DNA is TGTGCCAGCAGCTTATTGACGGAGACCCAGTACTTC.

J is TRBJ2-3 and V is TRBV7-3; D gene uncertain. Trimming cost V 3 bases and J 3 bases, with 7 bases left between them. The V gene's germline CDR1 is SGHTA and CDR2 FQGTGA. The CDR3 loop spans 13 amino acids. For the CDR3, the DNA is TGTGCCAGCAGCTTTTTTGGGACAGATACGCAGTATTTT. It codes for CASSFFGTDTQYF.

The chain combines TRBV5-1 with TRBJ1-1; tentative D call: TRBD1 (5 bases). Per the germline V gene, CDR1 is SGHRS and CDR2 is YFSETQ. V was pared by 4 bases and J by 7 bases, with 17 bases between. The length of the CDR3 is 14 residues. The CDR3 loop reads CASSTLSRDGEAFF. Written as DNA, the CDR3 is TGCGCCAGCAGCACGCTAAGCCGGGACGGTGAAGCTTTCTTT.

V usage is TRBV6-1 and J usage is TRBJ1-2, with 7 positions matching TRBD1. After removal of 3 bases from V and 3 bases from J, the junction contained 7 bases not matched to a gene. Germline lookup yields CDR1 MNHNS and CDR2 SASEGT. CDR3 length: 15 amino acids. The CDR3 DNA sequence: TGTGCCAGCAGTGATTCAGGGGGACGGTACTATGGCTACACCTTC. This encodes CASSDSGGRYYGYTF.

This chain connects TRBV20-1 to TRBJ2-5, with D uncertain. This CDR3 region has 12 residues. Germline loops: CDR1 DFQATT, CDR2 SNEGSKA (reference sequence). The V gene lost 7 bases and the J gene lost 9 bases, with 18 bases spanning the gap. This CDR3 reads CSVVDIQDSQYF. In DNA form, the CDR3 reads TGCAGTGTAGTCGACATCCAAGATTCCCAGTACTTC.

This clonotype has more than one count but fewer than ten. The J gene is TRBJ2-5, the V gene TRBV11-2; D assignment may be TRBD1 or TRBD2 (5 bases each). In germline, CDR1 is SGHAT, CDR2 FQNNGV. Trimming stripped 1 base from V and 0 bases from J, with 9 bases between. The CDR3 has 15 residues. The CDR3, as DNA: TGTGCCAGCAGCTTAGGGGGGTTAGACCAAGAGACCCAGTACTTC. This gives the protein CASSLGGLDQETQYF.